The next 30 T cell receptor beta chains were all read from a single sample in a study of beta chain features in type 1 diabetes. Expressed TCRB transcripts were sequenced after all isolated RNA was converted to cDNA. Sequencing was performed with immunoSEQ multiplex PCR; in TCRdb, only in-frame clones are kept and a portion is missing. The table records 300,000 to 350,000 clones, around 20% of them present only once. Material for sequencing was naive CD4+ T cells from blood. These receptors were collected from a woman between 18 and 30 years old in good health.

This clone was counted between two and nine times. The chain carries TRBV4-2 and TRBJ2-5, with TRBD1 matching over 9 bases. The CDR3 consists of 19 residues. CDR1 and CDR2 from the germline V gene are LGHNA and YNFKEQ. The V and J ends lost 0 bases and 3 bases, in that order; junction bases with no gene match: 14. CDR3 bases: TGTGCCAGCAGCCAAGAAGGGGGGACAGGGAGAAGGCCTGAAGAGACCCAGTACTTC. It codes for CASSQEGGTGRRPEETQYF.

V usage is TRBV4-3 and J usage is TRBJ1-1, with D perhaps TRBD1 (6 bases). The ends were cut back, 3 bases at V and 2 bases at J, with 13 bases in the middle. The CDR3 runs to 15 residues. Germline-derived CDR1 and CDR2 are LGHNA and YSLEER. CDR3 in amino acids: CASSQAGTFNTEAFF. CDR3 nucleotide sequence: TGCGCCAGCAGCCAGGCCGGGACATTTAACACTGAAGCTTTCTTT.

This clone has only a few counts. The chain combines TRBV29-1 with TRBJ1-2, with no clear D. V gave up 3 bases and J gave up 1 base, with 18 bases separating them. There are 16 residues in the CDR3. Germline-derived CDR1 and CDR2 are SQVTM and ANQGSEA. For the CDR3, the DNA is TGCAGCGTTGATTTCCTGGCAGGTAGTATTAACTATGGCTACACCTTC. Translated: CSVDFLAGSINYGYTF. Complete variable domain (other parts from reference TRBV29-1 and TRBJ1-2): SAVISQKPSRDICQRGTSLTIQCQVDSQVTMMFWYRQQPGQSLTLIATANQGSEATYESGFVIDKFPISRPNLTFSTLTVSNMSPEDSSIYLCSVDFLAGSINYGYTFGSGTRLTVV.

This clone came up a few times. The CDR3 region has the DNA TGTGCTAGTGGTTTGAGGCTTCCGACGGGCTACAATGAGCAGTTCTTC. The encoded protein is CASGLRLPTGYNEQFF. The chain couples TRBV12-5 to TRBJ2-1, with D hard to call. The CDR3 sequence is 16 residues long. V lost 2 bases and J lost 3, with 14 bases in between. In germline, CDR1 is LGHNT, CDR2 FRNRAP.

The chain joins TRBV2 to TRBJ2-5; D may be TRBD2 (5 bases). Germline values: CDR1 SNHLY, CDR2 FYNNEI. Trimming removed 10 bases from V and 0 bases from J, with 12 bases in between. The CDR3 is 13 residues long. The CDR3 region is CATPRTDQETQYF. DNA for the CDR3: TGTGCCACCCCCAGGACTGACCAAGAGACCCAGTACTTC.

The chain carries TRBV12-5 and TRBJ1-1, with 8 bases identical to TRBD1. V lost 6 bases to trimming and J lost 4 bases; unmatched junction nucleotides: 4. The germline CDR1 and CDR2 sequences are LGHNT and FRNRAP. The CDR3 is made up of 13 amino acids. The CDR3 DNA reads TGTGCTAGTGGCCCACAGGGGGGCACTGAAGCTTTCTTT. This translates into CASGPQGGTEAFF.

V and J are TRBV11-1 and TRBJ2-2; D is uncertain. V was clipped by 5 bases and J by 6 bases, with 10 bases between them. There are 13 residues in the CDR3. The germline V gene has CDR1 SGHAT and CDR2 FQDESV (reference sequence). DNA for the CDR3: TGTGCCAGCAGCAACACAGAACCCGGGGAGCTGTTTTTT. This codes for CASSNTEPGELFF. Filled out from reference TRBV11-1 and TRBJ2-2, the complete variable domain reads EAEVAQSPRYKITEKSQAVAFWCDPISGHATLYWYRQILGQGPELLVQFQDESVVDDSQLPKDRFSAERLKGVDSTLKIQPAELGDSAMYLCASSNTEPGELFFGEGSRLTVL.

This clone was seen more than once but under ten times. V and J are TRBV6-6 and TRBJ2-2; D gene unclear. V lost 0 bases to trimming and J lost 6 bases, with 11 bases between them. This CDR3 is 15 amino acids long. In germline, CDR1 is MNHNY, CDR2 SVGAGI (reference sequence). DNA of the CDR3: TGTGCCAGCAGTTACTCTGAAGCCGAGGCCGGGGAGCTGTTTTTT. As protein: CASSYSEAEAGELFF.

This CDR3 reads CASSFGGGNEKLFF. The CDR3 DNA follows: TGTGCCAGCAGCTTCGGGGGAGGAAATGAAAAACTGTTTTTT. The chain joins TRBV7-9 to TRBJ1-4; D perhaps matches TRBD1 (5 bases). Trimming removed 3 bases from V and 5 bases from J, with 10 bases in between. CDR1 is SEHNR and CDR2 is FQNEAQ in the germline V gene (reference sequence). The CDR3 has 14 amino acids. Full variable domain (remainder filled in from reference TRBV7-9 and TRBJ1-4): DTGVSQNPRHKITKRGQNVTFRCDPISEHNRLYWYRQTLGQGPEFLTYFQNEAQLEKSRLLSDRFSAERPKGSFSTLEIQRTEQGDSAMYLCASSFGGGNEKLFFGSGTQLSVL.

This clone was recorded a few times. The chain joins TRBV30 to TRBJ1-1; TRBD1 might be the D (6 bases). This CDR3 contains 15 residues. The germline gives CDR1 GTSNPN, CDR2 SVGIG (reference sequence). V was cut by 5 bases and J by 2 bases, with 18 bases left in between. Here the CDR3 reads CAWAVGWTANTEAFF. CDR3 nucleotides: TGTGCCTGGGCAGTGGGCTGGACAGCAAACACTGAAGCTTTCTTT.

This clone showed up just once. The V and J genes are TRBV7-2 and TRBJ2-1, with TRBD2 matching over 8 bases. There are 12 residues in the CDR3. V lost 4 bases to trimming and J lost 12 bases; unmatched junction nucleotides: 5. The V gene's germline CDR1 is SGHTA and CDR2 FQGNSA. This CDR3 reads CASSSTGLAQFF. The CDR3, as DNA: TGTGCCAGCAGCTCAACTGGACTAGCGCAGTTCTTC.

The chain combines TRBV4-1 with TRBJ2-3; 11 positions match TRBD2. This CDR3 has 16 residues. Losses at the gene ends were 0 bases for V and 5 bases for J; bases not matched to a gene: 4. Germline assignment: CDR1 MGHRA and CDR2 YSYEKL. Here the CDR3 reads CASSQESLAGGDTQYF. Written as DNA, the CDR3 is TGCGCCAGCAGCCAAGAGAGTCTAGCGGGGGGAGATACGCAGTATTTT.

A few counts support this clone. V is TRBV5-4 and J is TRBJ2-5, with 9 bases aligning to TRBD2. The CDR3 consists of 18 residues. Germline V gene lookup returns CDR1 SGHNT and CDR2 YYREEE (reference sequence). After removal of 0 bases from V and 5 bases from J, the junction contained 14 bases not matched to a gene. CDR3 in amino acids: CASSLVRASGMAYETQYF. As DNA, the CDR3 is TGTGCCAGCAGCTTGGTTCGGGCTAGCGGGATGGCGTATGAGACCCAGTACTTC. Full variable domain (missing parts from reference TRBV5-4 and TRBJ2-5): ETGVTQSPTHLIKTRGQQVTLRCSSQSGHNTVSWYQQALGQGPQFIFQYYREEENGRGNFPPRFSGLQFPNYSSELNVNALELDDSALYLCASSLVRASGMAYETQYFGPGTRLLVL.

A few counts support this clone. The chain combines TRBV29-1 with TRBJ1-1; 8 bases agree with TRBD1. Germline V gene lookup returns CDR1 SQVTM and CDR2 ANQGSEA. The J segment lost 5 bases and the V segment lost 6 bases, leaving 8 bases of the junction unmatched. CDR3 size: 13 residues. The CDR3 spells CSVPGGGHTEAFF. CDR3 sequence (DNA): TGCAGCGTCCCAGGGGGCGGTCATACTGAAGCTTTCTTT.

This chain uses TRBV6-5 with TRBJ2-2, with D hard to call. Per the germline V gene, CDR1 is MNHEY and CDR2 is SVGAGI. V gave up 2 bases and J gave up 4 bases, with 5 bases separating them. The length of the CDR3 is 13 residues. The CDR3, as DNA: TGTGCCAGCAGTTACCGGGTCACCGGGGAGCTGTTTTTT. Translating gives CASSYRVTGELFF.

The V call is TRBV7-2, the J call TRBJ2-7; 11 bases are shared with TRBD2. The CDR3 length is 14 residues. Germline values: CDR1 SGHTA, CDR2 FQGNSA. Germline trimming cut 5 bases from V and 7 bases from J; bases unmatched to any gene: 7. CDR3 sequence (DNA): TGTGCCAGCAGCGCAACTAGCGGGAGCCCGGAGCAGTACTTC. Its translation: CASSATSGSPEQYF.

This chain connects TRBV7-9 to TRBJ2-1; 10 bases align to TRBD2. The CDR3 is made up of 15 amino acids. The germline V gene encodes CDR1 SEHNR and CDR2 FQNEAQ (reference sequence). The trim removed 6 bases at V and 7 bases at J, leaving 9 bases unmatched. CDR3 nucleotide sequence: TGTGCCAGCAGTGGGATTAGCGGGGGGACTAATGAGCAGTTCTTC. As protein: CASSGISGGTNEQFF. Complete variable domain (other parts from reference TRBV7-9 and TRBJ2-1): DTGVSQNPRHKITKRGQNVTFRCDPISEHNRLYWYRQTLGQGPEFLTYFQNEAQLEKSRLLSDRFSAERPKGSFSTLEIQRTEQGDSAMYLCASSGISGGTNEQFFGPGTRLTVL.

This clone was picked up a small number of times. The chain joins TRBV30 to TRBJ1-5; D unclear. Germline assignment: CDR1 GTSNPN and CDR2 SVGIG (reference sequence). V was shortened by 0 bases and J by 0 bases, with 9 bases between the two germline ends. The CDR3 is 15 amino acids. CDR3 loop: CAWSVRDISNQPQHF. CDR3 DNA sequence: TGTGCCTGGAGTGTACGAGACATTAGCAATCAGCCCCAGCATTTT.

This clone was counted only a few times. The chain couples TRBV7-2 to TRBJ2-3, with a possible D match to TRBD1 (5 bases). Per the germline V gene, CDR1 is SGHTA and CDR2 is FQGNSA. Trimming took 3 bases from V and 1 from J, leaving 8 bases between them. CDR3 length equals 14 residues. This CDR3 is CASSFLTGTDTQYF. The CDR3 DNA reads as TGTGCCAGCAGCTTCCTGACAGGCACAGATACGCAGTATTTT.

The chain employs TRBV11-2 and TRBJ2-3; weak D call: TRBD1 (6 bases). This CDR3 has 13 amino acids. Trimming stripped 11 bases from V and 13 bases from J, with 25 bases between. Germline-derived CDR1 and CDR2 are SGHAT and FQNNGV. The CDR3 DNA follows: TGTGCCTCCTCTAATCCAGGGGCTGCCAGGGAGTATTTT. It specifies CASSNPGAAREYF. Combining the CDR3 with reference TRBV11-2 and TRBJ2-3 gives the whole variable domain EAGVAQSPRYKIIEKRQSVAFWCNPISGHATLYWYQQILGQGPKLLIQFQNNGVVDDSQLPKDRFSAERLKGVDSTLKIQPAKLEDSAVYLCASSNPGAAREYFGPGTRLTVL.

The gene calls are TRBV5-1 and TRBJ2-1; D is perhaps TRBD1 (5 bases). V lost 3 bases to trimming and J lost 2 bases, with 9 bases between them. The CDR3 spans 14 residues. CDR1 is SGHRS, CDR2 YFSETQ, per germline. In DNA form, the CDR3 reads TGCGCCAGCAGCTCGATGGGGCCCTACAATGAGCAGTTCTTC. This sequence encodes CASSSMGPYNEQFF.

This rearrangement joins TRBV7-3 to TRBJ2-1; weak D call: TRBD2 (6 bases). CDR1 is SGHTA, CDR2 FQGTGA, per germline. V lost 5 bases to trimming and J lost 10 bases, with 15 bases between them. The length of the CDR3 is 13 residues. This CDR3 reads CASSRPLANEQFF. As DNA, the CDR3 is TGTGCCAGCAGCCGCCCACTAGCAAACGAGCAGTTCTTC.

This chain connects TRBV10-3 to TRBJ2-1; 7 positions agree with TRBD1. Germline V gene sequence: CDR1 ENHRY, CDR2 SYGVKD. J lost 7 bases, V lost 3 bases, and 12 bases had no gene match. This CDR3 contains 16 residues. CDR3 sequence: CAISDSRGGPANEQFF. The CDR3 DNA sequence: TGTGCCATCAGTGACTCCCGAGGGGGCCCGGCGAATGAGCAGTTCTTC.

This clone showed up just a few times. The CDR3 spells CASRRTSDYNEQFF. The CDR3 bases are TGTGCCAGCCGGCGAACTAGCGACTACAATGAGCAGTTCTTC. The chain links TRBV7-9 to TRBJ2-1; 7 bases match TRBD2. This CDR3 contains 14 residues. From germline, CDR1 is SEHNR and CDR2 FQNEAQ (reference sequence). The V and J ends lost 8 bases and 3 bases, in that order; junction bases with no gene match: 7.

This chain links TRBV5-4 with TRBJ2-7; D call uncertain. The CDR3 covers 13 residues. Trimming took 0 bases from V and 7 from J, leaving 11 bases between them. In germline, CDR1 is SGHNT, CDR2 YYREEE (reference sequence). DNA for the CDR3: TGTGCCAGCAGCTTGGCCCCCTACGAAGAGCAGTACTTC. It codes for CASSLAPYEEQYF.

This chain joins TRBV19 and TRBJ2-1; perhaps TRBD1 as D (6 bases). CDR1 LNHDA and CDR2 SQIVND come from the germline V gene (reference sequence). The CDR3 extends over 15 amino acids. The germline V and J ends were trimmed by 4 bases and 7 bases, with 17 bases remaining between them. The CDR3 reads CASSTDRSPSNEQFF. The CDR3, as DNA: TGTGCCAGTAGTACGGACAGATCCCCAAGTAATGAGCAGTTCTTC.

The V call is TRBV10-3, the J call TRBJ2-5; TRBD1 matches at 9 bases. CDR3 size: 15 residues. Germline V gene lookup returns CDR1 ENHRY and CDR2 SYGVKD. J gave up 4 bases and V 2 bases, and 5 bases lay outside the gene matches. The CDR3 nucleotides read TGTGCCATCAGTGAGCGGACAGGGGAAAGAGAGACCCAGTACTTC. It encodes CAISERTGERETQYF.

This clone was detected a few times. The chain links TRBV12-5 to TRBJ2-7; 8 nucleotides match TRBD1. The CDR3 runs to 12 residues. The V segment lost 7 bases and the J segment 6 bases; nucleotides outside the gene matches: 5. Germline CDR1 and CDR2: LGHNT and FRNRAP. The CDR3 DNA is TGTGCTAGTGCCCCAGGGGGCGGCGAGCAGTACTTC. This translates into CASAPGGGEQYF.

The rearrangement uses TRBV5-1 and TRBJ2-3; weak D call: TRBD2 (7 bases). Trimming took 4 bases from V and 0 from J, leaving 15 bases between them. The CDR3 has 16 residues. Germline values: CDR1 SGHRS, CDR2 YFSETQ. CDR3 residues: CASSLDGGASTDTQYF. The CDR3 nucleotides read TGCGCCAGCAGCCTGGATGGGGGGGCTAGCACAGATACGCAGTATTTT.

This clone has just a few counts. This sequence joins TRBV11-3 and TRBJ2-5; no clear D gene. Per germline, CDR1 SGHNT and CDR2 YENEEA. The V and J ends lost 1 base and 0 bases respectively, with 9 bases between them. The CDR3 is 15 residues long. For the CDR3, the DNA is TGTGCCAGCAGCTTAGTCTTCACGGACCAAGAGACCCAGTACTTC. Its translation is CASSLVFTDQETQYF.